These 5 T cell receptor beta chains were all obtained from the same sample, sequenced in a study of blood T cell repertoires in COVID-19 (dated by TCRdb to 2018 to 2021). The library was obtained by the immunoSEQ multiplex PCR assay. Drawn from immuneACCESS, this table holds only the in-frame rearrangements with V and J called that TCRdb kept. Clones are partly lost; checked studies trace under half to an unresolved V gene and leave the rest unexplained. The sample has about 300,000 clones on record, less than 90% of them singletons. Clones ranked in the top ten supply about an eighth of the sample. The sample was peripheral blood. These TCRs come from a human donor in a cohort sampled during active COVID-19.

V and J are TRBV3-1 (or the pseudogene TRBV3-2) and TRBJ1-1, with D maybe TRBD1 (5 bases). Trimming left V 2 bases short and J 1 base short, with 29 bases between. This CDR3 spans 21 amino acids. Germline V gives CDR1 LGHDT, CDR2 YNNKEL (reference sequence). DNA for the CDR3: TGTGCCAGCAGCCAACCCGGGGGAGCTGGTCGGCCCGCCATCCCGAACACTGAAGCTTTCTTT. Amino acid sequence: CASSQPGGAGRPAIPNTEAFF.

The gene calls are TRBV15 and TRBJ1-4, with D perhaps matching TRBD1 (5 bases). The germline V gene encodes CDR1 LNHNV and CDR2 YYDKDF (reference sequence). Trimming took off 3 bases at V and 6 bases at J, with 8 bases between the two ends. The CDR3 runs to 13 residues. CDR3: CATSRGDYEKLFF. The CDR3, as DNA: TGTGCCACCAGCAGGGGGGACTATGAAAAACTGTTTTTT.

The CDR3, as DNA: TGTGCCAGCCGGGGAGCCGGAAACACCATATATTTT. This translates into CASRGAGNTIYF. The chain has TRBV25-1 and TRBJ1-3; D unclear. The CDR3 consists of 12 residues. V lost 8 bases and J lost 4, with 9 bases in between. CDR1 MGHDK and CDR2 SYGVNS come from the germline V gene. Complete variable domain (other parts from reference TRBV25-1 and TRBJ1-3): EADIYQTPRYLVIGTGKKITLECSQTMGHDKMYWYQQDPGMELHLIHYSYGVNSTEKGDLSSESTVSRIRTEHFPLTLESARPSHTSQYLCASRGAGNTIYFGEGSWLTVV.

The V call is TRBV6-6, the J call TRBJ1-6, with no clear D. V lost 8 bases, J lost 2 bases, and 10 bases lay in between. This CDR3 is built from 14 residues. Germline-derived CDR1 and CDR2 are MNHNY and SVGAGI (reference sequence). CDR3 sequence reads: CASSPVAYNSPLHF. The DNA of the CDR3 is TGTGCCAGCTCCCCGGTGGCCTATAATTCACCCCTCCACTTT.

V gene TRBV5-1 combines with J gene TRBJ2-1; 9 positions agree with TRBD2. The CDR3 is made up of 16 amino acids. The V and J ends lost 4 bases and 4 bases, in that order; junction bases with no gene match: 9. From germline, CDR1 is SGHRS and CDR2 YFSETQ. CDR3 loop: CASSPPTSGLYNEQFF. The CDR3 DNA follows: TGCGCCAGCAGCCCGCCGACTAGCGGATTGTACAATGAGCAGTTCTTC.